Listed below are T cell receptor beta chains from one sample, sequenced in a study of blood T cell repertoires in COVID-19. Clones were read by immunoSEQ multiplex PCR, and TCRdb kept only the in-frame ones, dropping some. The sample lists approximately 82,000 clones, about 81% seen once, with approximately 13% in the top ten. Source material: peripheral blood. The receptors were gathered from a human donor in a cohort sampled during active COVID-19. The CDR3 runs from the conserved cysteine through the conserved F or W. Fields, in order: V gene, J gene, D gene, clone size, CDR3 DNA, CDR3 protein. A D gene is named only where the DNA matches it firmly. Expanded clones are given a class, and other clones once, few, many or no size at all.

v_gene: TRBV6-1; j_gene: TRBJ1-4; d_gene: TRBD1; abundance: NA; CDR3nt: TGTGCCAGCAGTGAGCGGGACAGGGGGTACAATGAAAAACTGTTTTTT; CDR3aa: CASSERDRGYNEKLFF
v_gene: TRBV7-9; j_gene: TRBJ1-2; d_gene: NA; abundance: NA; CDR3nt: TGTGCCAGCAGCTTAGCTATGGGACAATCTAACTATGGCTACACCTTC; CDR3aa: CASSLAMGQSNYGYTF
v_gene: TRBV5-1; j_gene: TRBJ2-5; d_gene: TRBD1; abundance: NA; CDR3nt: TGCGCCAGCAGCTCGGGACAGGGGACCGAGACCCAGTACTTC; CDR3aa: CASSSGQGTETQYF
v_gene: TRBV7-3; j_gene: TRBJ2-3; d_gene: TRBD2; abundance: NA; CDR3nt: TGTGCCAGCAGCTTAGGACTAGCGGGGGGCAGGACGCAGTATTTT; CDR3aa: CASSLGLAGGRTQYF
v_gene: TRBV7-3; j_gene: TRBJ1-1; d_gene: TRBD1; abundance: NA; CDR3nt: TGTGCCAGCAGCACCGACAGGGAGCTCAGTGCTTTCTTT; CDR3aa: CASSTDRELSAFF
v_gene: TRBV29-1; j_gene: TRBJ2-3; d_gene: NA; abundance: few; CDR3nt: TGCAGCGTTGGAGGGATAGCGGCTAGCACAGATACGCAGTATTTT; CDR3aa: CSVGGIAASTDTQYF
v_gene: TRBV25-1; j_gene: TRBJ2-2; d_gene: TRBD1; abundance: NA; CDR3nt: TGTGCCAGCAGTGAATGGACAGGGGCTACGGGAGTCACCGGGGAGCTGTTTTTT; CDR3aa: CASSEWTGATGVTGELFF
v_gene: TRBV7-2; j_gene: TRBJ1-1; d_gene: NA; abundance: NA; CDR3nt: TGTGCCAGCAGCTTCTCCAGGGCTGAAGCTTTCTTT; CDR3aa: CASSFSRAEAFF
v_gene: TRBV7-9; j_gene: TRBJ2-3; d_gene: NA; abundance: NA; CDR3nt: TGTGCCAGCAGCTCAGAGGCTAGCTCTACGCAGTATTTT; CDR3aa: CASSSEASSTQYF
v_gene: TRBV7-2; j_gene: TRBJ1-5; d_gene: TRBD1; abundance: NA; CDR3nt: TGTGCCAGCAGCCTATCCGGGACAGTGGGTTATCAGCCCCAGCATTTT; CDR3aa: CASSLSGTVGYQPQHF
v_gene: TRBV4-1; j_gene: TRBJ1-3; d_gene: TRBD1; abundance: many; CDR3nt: TGCGCCAGCAGCCAAGCGAGGGGGCGCACTGGAAACACCATATATTTT; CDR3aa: CASSQARGRTGNTIYF
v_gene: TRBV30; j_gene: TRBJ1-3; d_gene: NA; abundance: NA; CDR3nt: TGTGCCTGGAGTGTAAGGAGTGGGGGAAACACCATATATTTT; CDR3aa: CAWSVRSGGNTIYF
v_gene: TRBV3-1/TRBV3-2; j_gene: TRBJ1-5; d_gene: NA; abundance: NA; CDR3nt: TGTGCCAGCAGCCGCACAGGGTATCAGCCCCAGCATTTT; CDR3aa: CASSRTGYQPQHF
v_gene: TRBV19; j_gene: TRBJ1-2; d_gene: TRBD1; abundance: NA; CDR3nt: TGTGCCAGTAGAGACAGGGGGCCGGGCTATGGCTACACCTTC; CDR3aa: CASRDRGPGYGYTF
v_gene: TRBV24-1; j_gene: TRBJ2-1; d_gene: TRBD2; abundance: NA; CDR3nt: TGTGCCACCAGTGATGGTGCGGGGGGCCTCCATGAGCAGTTCTTC; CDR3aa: CATSDGAGGLHEQFF
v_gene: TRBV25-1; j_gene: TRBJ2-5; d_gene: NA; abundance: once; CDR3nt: TGTGCCAGCAGTGAATCAGCGGGACATCTTTATCAAGAGACCCAGTACTTC; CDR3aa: CASSESAGHLYQETQYF
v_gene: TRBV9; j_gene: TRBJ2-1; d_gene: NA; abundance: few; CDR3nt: TGTGCCAGCAGCCTACCCCCTAGTGGGGCCCCCCATGAGCAGTTCTTC; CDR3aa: CASSLPPSGAPHEQFF
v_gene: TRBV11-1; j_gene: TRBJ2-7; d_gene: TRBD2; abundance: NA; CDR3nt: TGTGCCAGCAGCCGGGACCGGGGGGCCTACGAGCAGTACTTC; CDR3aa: CASSRDRGAYEQYF
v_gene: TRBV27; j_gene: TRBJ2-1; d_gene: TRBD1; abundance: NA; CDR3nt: TGTGCCAGCAGTCTTTGGGACAGGCTCTATGAGCAGTTCTTC; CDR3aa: CASSLWDRLYEQFF
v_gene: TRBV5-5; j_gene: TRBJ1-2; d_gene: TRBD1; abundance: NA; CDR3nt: TGTGCCAGCAGCTTGGCCGGGACAGCGGGCTATGGCTACACCTTC; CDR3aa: CASSLAGTAGYGYTF
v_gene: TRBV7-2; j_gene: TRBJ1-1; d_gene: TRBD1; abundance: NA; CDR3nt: TGTGCCAGCAGCCCTCCCCTGGGGGGACAGGGTGGCAGGGGAGCTTTCTTT; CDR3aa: CASSPPLGGQGGRGAFF
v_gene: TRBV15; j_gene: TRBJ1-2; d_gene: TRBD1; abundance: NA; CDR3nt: TGTGCCACCACCAAAAGGGGGGGATTCCGGGGACAGGGAGGTCGGAACTATGGCTACACCTTC; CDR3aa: CATTKRGGFRGQGGRNYGYTF
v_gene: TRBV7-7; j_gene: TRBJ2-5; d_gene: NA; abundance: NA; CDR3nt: TGTGCTAGCAGCTTAGGAGGGACTGCTCAGGAGACCCAGTACTTC; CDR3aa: CASSLGGTAQETQYF
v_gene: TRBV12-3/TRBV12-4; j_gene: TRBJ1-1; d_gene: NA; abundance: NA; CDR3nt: TGTGCCAGCAGTTCCCGCGGGGTTCCTGAAGCTTTCTTT; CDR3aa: CASSSRGVPEAFF